One T cell receptor (beta chain) is described in this entry. The TCRbeta library was prepared with unique molecular identifiers. TCRdb recomputed calls from the PCR reads with MiXCR, one row per CDR3 protein. Of 200,000 to 250,000 distinct CDR3 sequences in the sample, roughly 7.1% are singletons; the top ten hold 5.5% to 6.5%. These data come from a study of T-cell reconstitution after alpha-beta-depleted transplantation in children. Trimming left V 3 bases short and J 6 bases short, with 15 bases between. The CDR3 sequence is 14 residues long. Germline values: CDR1 SGHRS, CDR2 YFSETQ. This clonotype was sampled from a boy younger than 10 with acute lymphoblastic leukemia, due to receive a stem cell transplant. The sequences come from PBMCs, collected before TCRalphabeta/CD19-depleted stem cell transplant. J is TRBJ1-2 and V is TRBV5-1; D is perhaps TRBD1 (5 bases). This CDR3 reads CASSSGFDSDGYTF. The CDR3 nucleotides read TGCGCCAGCAGCTCGGGGTTTGACAGTGATGGCTACACCTTC. The full variable domain, with the rest looked up from reference TRBV5-1 and TRBJ1-2, is KAGVTQTPRYLIKTRGQQVTLSCSPISGHRSVSWYQQTPGQGLQFLFEYFSETQRNKGNFPGRFSGRQFSNSRSEMNVSTLELGDSALYLCASSSGFDSDGYTFGSGTRLTVV.